The entry below describes one T cell receptor (beta chain). The sample originates from a study of shared clonotypes between healthy human individuals. Each PCR replicate from the sorted subsets contained 200 to 250 ng DNA, which is about 31,000 T cell genomes. Method: immunoSEQ multiplex PCR; TCRdb's copy keeps in-frame clones and lacks some. Here the sample spans some 2.1 million clones, 85% to 95% being singletons. This clonotype was sampled from a man aged 18-30 years in good health. Sample: naive CD4+ T cells sorted from blood. Subset here: CD45RA+ positively selected.

The CDR3 protein is CASSLPDRGDSPLHF. CDR3 sequence (DNA): TGTGCCAGCAGTTTACCCGACAGGGGGGATTCACCCCTCCACTTT. The V call is TRBV28, the J call TRBJ1-6; 9 bases are a match to TRBD1. CDR3 length equals 15 residues. The V gene end was trimmed by 2 bases and the J gene end by 8 bases; junction bases not matched to a gene: 4. The V gene's germline CDR1 is MDHEN and CDR2 SYDVKM.